This T cell receptor (beta chain) was sequenced for a study of blood T cell repertoires in COVID-19. Study-wide context: Spain, Italy and the United States supplied samples that represented acute and convalescent COVID-19. The analysed material was cDNA or gDNA that came from T cells, B-cell-depleted T cells, or PBMCs.

The germline CDR1 and CDR2 sequences are MGHRA and YSYEKL. The CDR3 has 15 amino acids. V was shortened by 0 bases and J by 3 bases, with 12 bases between the two germline ends. Original methodology: Reference gene primer amplification yielded estimated nucleated cell counts. Assay used: immunoSEQ multiplex PCR; TCRdb lists only in-frame clones, some missing. V and J calls and clone size are those listed in that table; D and trimming were worked out from the DNA. The sample yields almost 250,000 clones, about 89% seen once. The clonotype was recovered from a woman aged 55-75 years who had recovered from COVID-19. The chain carries TRBV4-1 and TRBJ2-7, with TRBD1 as a possible D gene (5 bases). The sample consisted of peripheral blood. CDR3: CASSQDLGQGYEQYF. The CDR3 region has the DNA TGCGCCAGCAGCCAAGATTTAGGGCAGGGCTACGAGCAGTACTTC.